Sequencing of this T cell receptor beta chain was carried out in a study of blood T cells in healthy people across ages. It was with a sample-barcoded 5' primer and a J-beta primer mix that a second PCR of about 7 to 12 cycles was run. TCRdb reprocessed the 5' RACE reads via MiXCR and lists one record per CDR3 protein. Of over a million distinct CDR3 sequences listed, 45% are singletons. V was pared by 6 bases and J by 15 bases, with 24 bases between. The CDR3 is 14 amino acids. Germline assignment: CDR1 MNHEY and CDR2 SMNVEV (reference sequence). The receptor was isolated from a woman aged 60-75 years in good health. The sample consisted of blood. This rearrangement joins TRBV27 to TRBJ2-4; tentative D call: TRBD1 (6 bases). The CDR3 nucleotides read TGTGCCAGCAGGCCGGGATCAGGGGTTCGGGTCGGGTACTTC. Residues: CASRPGSGVRVGYF.